Described below is a single TCR beta chain sequence and its context. Antigen specificity is unknown. These data belong to a study of cytomegalovirus exposure and HLA in healthy donors. Primers: 60 Vbeta forward and 13 Jbeta reverse. Original processing notes: Approximately 79 million unique TCR beta chains, roughly 11 million of them shared, were counted by a later analysis. TCRdb keeps only in-frame clones here, not all; method: immunoSEQ multiplex PCR. V and J calls and clone size are those listed in that table; D and trimming were worked out from the DNA. The data show under 130,000 clones, roughly four fifths seen once. Germline V CDR1 and CDR2: MDHEN, SYDVKM. This CDR3 has 14 residues. Trimming cost V 4 bases and J 7 bases; bases outside gene matches: 5. Findings of the study overall: Analyzed later, association rates of TCRs varied across HLA loci, with DRB1 most and HLA-C fewest.

The receptor comes from a man aged 35 to 55 in good health and CMV-seronegative. The chain employs TRBV28 and TRBJ1-4; 8 bases are a match to TRBD1. Sequencing was done on a sample of PBMCs. The CDR3 reads CASSSTGEGEKLFF. CDR3 bases: TGTGCCAGCAGTTCGACAGGGGAGGGTGAAAAACTGTTTTTT.